These T cell receptor beta chains were read from a single sample in a study of siplizumab effects on memory and regulatory T cells. Repertoires were generated with immunoSEQ multiplex PCR, while TCRdb's copy carries only in-frame clones and drops some. The table has roughly 50,000 clones, 93% seen once. Sequencing was done on a sample of CD8+ T cells sorted from blood. The receptor source for this set is a human donor in good health. The conserved cysteine and the conserved F or W are not part of the CDR3 here. The D gene is left open where the match is weak. Part of the rows lack a size; the others show once, few, many or a class for expanded clones.

J gene: TRBJ1-5; clone size: NA; V gene: TRBV19; D gene: NA; CDR3 protein: ASSIDRASNQPQH
J gene: TRBJ2-1; clone size: NA; V gene: TRBV29-1; D gene: NA; CDR3 protein: SVEGRRDEQF
J gene: TRBJ2-3; clone size: NA; V gene: TRBV28; D gene: NA; CDR3 protein: ASAHRGLLDRGY
J gene: TRBJ2-3; clone size: NA; V gene: TRBV18; D gene: NA; CDR3 protein: ASRKDMDTQY
J gene: TRBJ2-7; clone size: NA; V gene: TRBV7-6; D gene: TRBD1; CDR3 protein: ASSLGGTGPYEQY
J gene: TRBJ2-3; clone size: NA; V gene: TRBV25-1; D gene: NA; CDR3 protein: ASSVTGRGDTQY
J gene: TRBJ2-3; clone size: NA; V gene: TRBV9; D gene: NA; CDR3 protein: ASSVDPTSSTDTQY
J gene: TRBJ2-7; clone size: NA; V gene: TRBV4-1; D gene: TRBD1; CDR3 protein: ASSGTGIGEQY
J gene: TRBJ2-7; clone size: once; V gene: TRBV27; D gene: NA; CDR3 protein: ASSLSGRFYEQY
J gene: TRBJ2-2; clone size: NA; V gene: TRBV11-3; D gene: NA; CDR3 protein: ASSLVDGELF
J gene: TRBJ1-3; clone size: NA; V gene: TRBV6-1; D gene: NA; CDR3 protein: ASSEFPSSGNTIY
J gene: TRBJ1-4; clone size: NA; V gene: TRBV27; D gene: NA; CDR3 protein: ASSLLGQSNEKLF
J gene: TRBJ1-1; clone size: NA; V gene: TRBV9; D gene: NA; CDR3 protein: ASSVEEGWTEAF
J gene: TRBJ2-1; clone size: NA; V gene: TRBV9; D gene: NA; CDR3 protein: ASNSPDANNEQF
J gene: TRBJ1-5; clone size: NA; V gene: TRBV28; D gene: NA; CDR3 protein: ASSLSSEPQH
J gene: TRBJ1-1; clone size: once; V gene: TRBV7-2; D gene: NA; CDR3 protein: ASSAWPDTEAF
J gene: TRBJ2-7; clone size: NA; V gene: TRBV2; D gene: NA; CDR3 protein: ASSDPTGIVSEQY
J gene: TRBJ2-1; clone size: few; V gene: TRBV5-1; D gene: NA; CDR3 protein: ASSLSVLTRLTPSSYNEQF
J gene: TRBJ1-1; clone size: NA; V gene: TRBV27; D gene: NA; CDR3 protein: ASSLQGRGNTEAF
J gene: TRBJ2-2; clone size: NA; V gene: TRBV27; D gene: NA; CDR3 protein: ASSLAGGYTGELF
J gene: TRBJ1-2; clone size: NA; V gene: TRBV7-9; D gene: NA; CDR3 protein: ASRQSDNYYGYT
J gene: TRBJ2-2; clone size: NA; V gene: TRBV28; D gene: TRBD2; CDR3 protein: ASSLVAGGRTGELF